A selection of T cell receptor beta chains follows, all from one sample in a study of blood T cell repertoires in COVID-19. Sequenced by immunoSEQ multiplex PCR; TCRdb stores in-frame clones only, minus some. The data contain 300,000 to 350,000 clones, 87% of them singletons. Sequencing input: peripheral blood. The receptors come from a man aged 18-30 years with active or convalescent COVID-19. Each CDR3 is given with its conserved first and last residue. The D gene is left open where the match is weak. Clone size is given for some rows only: seen once, a few or many times, or a class if the clone is expanded.

>TRBV28|TRBD1|15|TRBJ1-4|NA
TGTGCCAGCAGTTTAGGACAGGAATCTAATGAAAAACTGTTTTTT
CASSLGQESNEKLFF
>TRBV6-2/TRBV6-3|NA|15|TRBJ1-1|NA
TGTGCCAGCAGTTACTCGGGAGGGATGAACACTGAAGCTTTCTTT
CASSYSGGMNTEAFF
>TRBV19|TRBD1|15|TRBJ2-7|NA
TGTGCCAGTAGTATGGCGGACAGGGACTCTGGGGAGCAGTACTTC
CASSMADRDSGEQYF
>TRBV7-2|NA|16|TRBJ2-7|NA
TGTGCCAGCAGCTTAGGCGGGAACCCCAAAGCCTACGAGCAGTACTTC
CASSLGGNPKAYEQYF
>TRBV19|NA|14|TRBJ1-5|NA
TGTGCCAGTAGTATTTCAGGGTCGGGTCAGCCCCAGCATTTT
CASSISGSGQPQHF
>TRBV27|TRBD2|16|TRBJ2-3|NA
TGTGCCAGCAGTTCCCTGCTAGCGGGGAACACAGATACGCAGTATTTT
CASSSLLAGNTDTQYF
>TRBV5-8|NA|11|TRBJ2-5|NA
TGTGCCAGCAGCCCCGGGGGGACCCAGTACTTC
CASSPGGTQYF
>TRBV2|TRBD2|15|TRBJ2-1|NA
TGTGCCGTCAAGAAGCTGCGGGAGAGGGTCAATGAGCAGTTCTTC
CAVKKLRERVNEQFF
>TRBV29-1|NA|14|TRBJ2-1|few
TGCAGCGTTGTAGGTGCCGGACTGGGCAATGAGCAGTTCTTC
CSVVGAGLGNEQFF
>TRBV7-2|TRBD2|15|TRBJ2-3|NA
TGTGCCAGCAGGCCGAGCGGGGGGCCCACAGATACGCAGTATTTT
CASRPSGGPTDTQYF
>TRBV5-1|TRBD1|13|TRBJ2-7|NA
TGCGCCAGCAGACGAGGACAGGGGGCGAAGCAGTACTTC
CASRRGQGAKQYF
>TRBV7-9|TRBD1|15|TRBJ1-1|once
TGTGCCAGCAGCTTAGGACAGGGATCGAACACTGAAGCTTTCTTT
CASSLGQGSNTEAFF
>TRBV10-2|NA|12|TRBJ2-5|NA
TGCGCCAGCAGTGAGCTCCGGGAGACCCAGTACTTC
CASSELRETQYF
>TRBV19|TRBD1|15|TRBJ2-7|NA
TGTGCCAGTAGTATAGTATGGACAGGGGGCTACGAGCAGTACTTC
CASSIVWTGGYEQYF
>TRBV5-1|NA|14|TRBJ2-7|NA
TGCGCCAGCGGGGAGCAAGGGATCTCCTACGAGCAGTACTTC
CASGEQGISYEQYF